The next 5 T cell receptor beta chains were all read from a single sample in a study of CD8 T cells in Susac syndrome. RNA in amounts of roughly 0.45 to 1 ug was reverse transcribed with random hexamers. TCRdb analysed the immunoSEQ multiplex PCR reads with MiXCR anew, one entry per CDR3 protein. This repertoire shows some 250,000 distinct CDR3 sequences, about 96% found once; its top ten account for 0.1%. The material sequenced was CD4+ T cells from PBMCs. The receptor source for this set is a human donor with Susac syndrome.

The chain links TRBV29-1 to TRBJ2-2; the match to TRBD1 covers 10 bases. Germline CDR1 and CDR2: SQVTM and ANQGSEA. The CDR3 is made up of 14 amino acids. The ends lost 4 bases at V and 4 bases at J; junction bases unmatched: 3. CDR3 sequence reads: CSVGDRGSTGELFF. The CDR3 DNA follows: TGCAGCGTTGGGGACAGGGGAAGCACCGGGGAGCTGTTTTTT.

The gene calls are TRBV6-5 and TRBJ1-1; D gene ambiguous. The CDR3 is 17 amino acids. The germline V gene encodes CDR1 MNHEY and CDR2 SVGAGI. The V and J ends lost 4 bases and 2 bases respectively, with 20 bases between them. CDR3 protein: CASSFRYIPGSNTEAFF. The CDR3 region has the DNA TGTGCCAGCAGTTTCCGCTACATCCCGGGATCCAACACTGAAGCTTTCTTT.

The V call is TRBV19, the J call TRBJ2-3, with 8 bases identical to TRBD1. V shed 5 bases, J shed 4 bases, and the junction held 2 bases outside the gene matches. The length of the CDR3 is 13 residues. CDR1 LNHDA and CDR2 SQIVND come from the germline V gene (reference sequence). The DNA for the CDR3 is TGTGCCAGTAGTGACAGGGGCCCAGATACGCAGTATTTT. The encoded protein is CASSDRGPDTQYF.

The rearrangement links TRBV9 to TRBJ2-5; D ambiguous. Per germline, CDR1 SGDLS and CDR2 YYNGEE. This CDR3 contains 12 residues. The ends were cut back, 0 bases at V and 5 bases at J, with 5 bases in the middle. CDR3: CASSVVGETQYF. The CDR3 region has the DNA TGTGCCAGCAGCGTAGTGGGTGAGACCCAGTACTTC.

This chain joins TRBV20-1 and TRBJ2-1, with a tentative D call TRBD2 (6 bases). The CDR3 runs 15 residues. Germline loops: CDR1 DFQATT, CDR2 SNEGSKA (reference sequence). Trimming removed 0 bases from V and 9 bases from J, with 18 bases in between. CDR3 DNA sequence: TGCAGTGCTAGAGAGGACCTATTATCAGCGGGTGAGCAGTTCTTC. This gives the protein CSAREDLLSAGEQFF.